These T cell receptor beta chains were read from a single sample in a study of T cell repertoires in cytomegalovirus infection. TCRdb re-called the reads through MiXCR, storing one row per CDR3 protein. Among some 38,000 distinct CDR3 sequences listed, about 50% were seen once. No cognate antigen is known for these TCRs. The starting material was CD8+ T cells from cultured PBMCs, obtained from culture after CMV antigen stimulation. Receptors were obtained from a human donor in good health (CMV status not recorded). Some clones in this sample may be carry-over from other donors' samples. Each CDR3 is given with its conserved first and last residue. A D gene is named only where the DNA matches it firmly. Only some rows state a clone size, as once, few, many or a class for expanded clones.

v_gene	d_gene	j_gene	len	abundance	CDR3nt	CDR3aa
TRBV6-1	NA	TRBJ2-3	15	NA	TGTGCCAGCAGTGAAGAACTAGCTAAGGCAGATTCGCAGTATTTT	CASSEELAKADSQYF
TRBV15	NA	TRBJ2-7	14	NA	TGTGCCACCAGCCCAGGACGGGTATCCTACGAGCAGTACTTC	CATSPGRVSYEQYF
TRBV20-1	NA	TRBJ1-3	15	few	TGCAGTGCTCGGGTGGGACGTTTCTCTGGAAACACCATATATTTT	CSARVGRFSGNTIYF
TRBV6-2/TRBV6-3	NA	TRBJ2-1	15	many	TGTGCCAGCACTCCTCCCCTAGGCTCGATCAATGAGCAGTTCTTC	CASTPPLGSINEQFF
TRBV6-2/TRBV6-3	TRBD2	TRBJ2-3	15	NA	TGTGCCAGCACCCGGGGGGTTCCCAAGGGAGATACGCAGTATTTT	CASTRGVPKGDTQYF
TRBV7-2	NA	TRBJ1-2	14	few	TGTGCCAGCAGCTTAGACAGGAATTCCTATGGCTACACCTTC	CASSLDRNSYGYTF
TRBV7-2	TRBD2	TRBJ2-3	18	few	TGTGCCAGCAGCCTTCCTCGGACTAGCGGGATTAACACAGATACGCAGTATTTT	CASSLPRTSGINTDTQYF
TRBV7-6	TRBD1	TRBJ1-5	17	NA	TGTGCCAGCAGCGAAGGGTCGGGACAGGGGATCAATCAGCCCCAGCATTTT	CASSEGSGQGINQPQHF
TRBV6-6	TRBD2	TRBJ2-2	19	few	TGTGCCAGCAGTTCCGGGACTAGCGGGGGGAGAGGAAACACCGGGGAGCTGTTTTTT	CASSSGTSGGRGNTGELFF
TRBV9	TRBD2	TRBJ2-1	15	few	TGTGCCAGCAGCGGCACTAGCGGGAGGACTTCTGAGCAGTTCTTC	CASSGTSGRTSEQFF
TRBV6-8	NA	TRBJ1-5	12	NA	TGTGCCAGCGCCCAGAGCAATCAGCCCCAGCATTTT	CASAQSNQPQHF
TRBV12-3/TRBV12-4	NA	TRBJ2-2	15	NA	TGTGCCAGCAGTTTAACTTGGGAGCTTACCGGGGAGCTGTTTTTT	CASSLTWELTGELFF
TRBV14	NA	TRBJ1-5	15	NA	TGTGCCAGCAGCTCCTCGACGGAGTTGGCTCAGCCCCAGCATTTT	CASSSSTELAQPQHF
TRBV7-6	TRBD2	TRBJ2-1	18	once	TGTGCCAGCAGTTTCCTGGGTTTGCGGGAGGGCCTCTACAATGAGCAGTTCTTC	CASSFLGLREGLYNEQFF
TRBV7-3	TRBD2	TRBJ2-1	21	once	TGTGCCAGCAGCTTAACGTTGGCCCGGACTAGCGGTCGTATCCGAGGCAATGAGCAGTTCTTC	CASSLTLARTSGRIRGNEQFF
TRBV7-9	TRBD1	TRBJ2-3	15	many	TGTGCCAGCAGCGCCGACAGGGATAGCACAGATACGCAGTATTTT	CASSADRDSTDTQYF
TRBV6-1	TRBD2	TRBJ2-3	15	NA	TGTGCCAGCAGATTCCGGGAGGTCAGCACAGATACGCAGTATTTT	CASRFREVSTDTQYF
TRBV29-1	NA	TRBJ2-7	11	NA	TGCAGCGTTGGGGCCACGTACGAGCAGTACTTC	CSVGATYEQYF
TRBV11-2	TRBD2	TRBJ2-1	17	NA	TGTGCCAGCAGCTTGGCTAGCGGGTCCTCCGGGGGGAATGAGCAGTTCTTC	CASSLASGSSGGNEQFF
TRBV3-1	NA	TRBJ1-3	17	NA	TGTGCCAGCAGCCAGGCAAAGGACACCCACTCTGGAAACACCATATATTTT	CASSQAKDTHSGNTIYF
TRBV7-9	NA	TRBJ1-2	14	few	TGTGCCAGCAGCTTAGCGGAAGGCGGCTATGGCTTGAACTTC	CASSLAEGGYGLNF
TRBV7-3	NA	TRBJ1-6	14	few	TGTGCCAGCAGCCTAGGGACCTGGGGTTCACCCCTCCACTTT	CASSLGTWGSPLHF
TRBV28	NA	TRBJ2-6	14	NA	TGTGCCAGCACATCAGGGAATGGGGCCAACGTCCTGACTTTC	CASTSGNGANVLTF
TRBV27	NA	TRBJ1-2	15	few	TGTGCCAGCAGTTTATCCCCCTCCCAGGTCTTTGGCTACACCTTC	CASSLSPSQVFGYTF
TRBV7-6	NA	TRBJ2-5	16	few	TGTGCCAGCAGCTCTACAGGAGGGACAGTCAAAGAGACCCAGTACTTC	CASSSTGGTVKETQYF
TRBV20-1	NA	TRBJ2-3	17	NA	TGCAGTGCTAGATACTCCCGGGGCCAGGGGAGGAGGGATACGCAGTATTTT	CSARYSRGQGRRDTQYF
TRBV7-3	TRBD1	TRBJ2-3	16	few	TGTGCCAGCAGCTTAGGGGGACAGGGAGTCGTGGATACGCAGTATTTT	CASSLGGQGVVDTQYF
TRBV9	NA	TRBJ2-7	15	NA	TGTGCCAGCAGCGTAGACGGACCCGACTACTACGAGCAGTACTTC	CASSVDGPDYYEQYF
TRBV10-1	NA	TRBJ1-2	15	large	TGCGCCAGCAGTGACGAGGGACCACTGAACTATGGCTACACCTTC	CASSDEGPLNYGYTF
TRBV5-6	NA	TRBJ2-1	14	NA	TGTGCCAGCAGCCGGCCGGGCGCTGACAATGAGCAGTTCTTC	CASSRPGADNEQFF
TRBV10-3	NA	TRBJ2-3	14	NA	TGTGCCATCAGTGTAAGGGGGGGGCCTGATACGCAGTATTTT	CAISVRGGPDTQYF
TRBV2	NA	TRBJ2-7	11	few	TGTGCCAGCCTCCGGTCCTACGAGCAGTACTTC	CASLRSYEQYF
TRBV7-8	TRBD2	TRBJ2-7	20	few	TGTGCCAGCAGCTTAGTAGCGGGGGTTGAGCGGGAGCGGAAAACCTACGAGCAGTACTTC	CASSLVAGVERERKTYEQYF
TRBV10-3	TRBD1	TRBJ1-2	13	once	TGTGCCATCAGGGGACAGGGGTCGGCTGGCTACACCTTC	CAIRGQGSAGYTF
TRBV29-1	NA	TRBJ2-1	13	NA	TGCAGCGTTAGCTTGGTCGGGAGAAATGAGCAGTTCTTC	CSVSLVGRNEQFF
TRBV27	NA	TRBJ1-5	13	NA	TGTGCCAGCAGTTTAACCAGCAATCAGCCCCAGCATTTT	CASSLTSNQPQHF
TRBV7-6	NA	TRBJ1-4	15	many	TGTGCCAGCAGCTTAGCGGACACCCCTAATGAAAAACTGTTTTTT	CASSLADTPNEKLFF
TRBV7-3	TRBD2	TRBJ2-3	18	few	TGTGCCAGCAGCCCGGGACTAGCGGGAGGAACTAGCACAGATACGCAGTATTTT	CASSPGLAGGTSTDTQYF
TRBV5-4	NA	TRBJ2-3	14	NA	TGTGCCAGCAGGCCCGGGGGGCCGGCAGATACGCAGTATTTT	CASRPGGPADTQYF